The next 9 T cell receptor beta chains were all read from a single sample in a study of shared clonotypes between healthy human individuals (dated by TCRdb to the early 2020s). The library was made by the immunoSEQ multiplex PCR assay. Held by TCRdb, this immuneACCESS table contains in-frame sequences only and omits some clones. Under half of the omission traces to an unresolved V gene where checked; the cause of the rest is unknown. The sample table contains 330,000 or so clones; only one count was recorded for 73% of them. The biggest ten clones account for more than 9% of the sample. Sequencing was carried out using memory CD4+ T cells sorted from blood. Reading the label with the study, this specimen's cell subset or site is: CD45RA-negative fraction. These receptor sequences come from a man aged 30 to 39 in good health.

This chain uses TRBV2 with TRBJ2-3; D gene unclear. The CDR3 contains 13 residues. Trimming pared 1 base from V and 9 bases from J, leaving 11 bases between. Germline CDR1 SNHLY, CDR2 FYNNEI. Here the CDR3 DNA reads TGTGCCAGCAGTGAAGTACTCGCCCAAACGCAGTATTTT. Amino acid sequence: CASSEVLAQTQYF.

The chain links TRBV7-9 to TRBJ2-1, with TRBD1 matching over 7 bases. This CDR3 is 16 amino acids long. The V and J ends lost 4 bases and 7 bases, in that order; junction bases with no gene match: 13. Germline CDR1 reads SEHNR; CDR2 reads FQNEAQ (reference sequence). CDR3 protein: CASSYKQGISRNEQFF. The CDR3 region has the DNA TGTGCCAGCAGCTATAAACAGGGGATAAGTAGAAATGAGCAGTTCTTC.

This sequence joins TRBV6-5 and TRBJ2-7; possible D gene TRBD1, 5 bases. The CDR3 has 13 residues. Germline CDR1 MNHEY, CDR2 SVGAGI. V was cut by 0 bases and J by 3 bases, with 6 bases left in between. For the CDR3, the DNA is TGTGCCAGCAGTTACTCCGACAGCTACGAGCAGTACTTC. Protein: CASSYSDSYEQYF.

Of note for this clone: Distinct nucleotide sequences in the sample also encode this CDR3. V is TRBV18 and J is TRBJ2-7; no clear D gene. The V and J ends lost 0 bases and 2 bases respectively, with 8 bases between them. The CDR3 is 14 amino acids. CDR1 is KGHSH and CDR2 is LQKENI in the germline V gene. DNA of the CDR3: TGTGCCAGCTCACCACCGAGCGCCCCCTACGAGCAGTACTTC. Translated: CASSPPSAPYEQYF. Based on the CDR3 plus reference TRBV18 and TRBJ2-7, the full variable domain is NAGVMQNPRHLVRRRGQEARLRCSPMKGHSHVYWYRQLPEEGLKFMVYLQKENIIDESGMPKERFSAEFPKEGPSILRIQQVVRGDSAAYFCASSPPSAPYEQYFGPGTRLTVT.

In nucleotides, the CDR3 is TGCAGCGTGGGGGGTGGTAGTGGAGAGACCCAGTACTTC. This sequence encodes CSVGGGSGETQYF. The chain uses TRBV29-1 and TRBJ2-5; D is possibly TRBD2 (6 bases). The CDR3 totals 13 residues. V was shortened by 6 bases and J by 4 bases, with 15 bases between the two germline ends. CDR1 SQVTM and CDR2 ANQGSEA come from the germline V gene.

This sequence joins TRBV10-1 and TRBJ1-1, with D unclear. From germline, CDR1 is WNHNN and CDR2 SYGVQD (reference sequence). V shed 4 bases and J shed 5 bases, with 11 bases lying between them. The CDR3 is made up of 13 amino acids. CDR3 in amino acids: CASSVGPLTEAFF. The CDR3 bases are TGCGCCAGCAGTGTAGGTCCTCTGACTGAAGCTTTCTTT.

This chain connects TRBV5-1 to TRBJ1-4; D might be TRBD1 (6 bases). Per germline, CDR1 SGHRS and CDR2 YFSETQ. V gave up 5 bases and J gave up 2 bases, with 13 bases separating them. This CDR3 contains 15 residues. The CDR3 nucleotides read TGCGCCAGCAGATTTAATAGGGGGACTAATGAAAAACTGTTTTTT. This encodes CASRFNRGTNEKLFF.

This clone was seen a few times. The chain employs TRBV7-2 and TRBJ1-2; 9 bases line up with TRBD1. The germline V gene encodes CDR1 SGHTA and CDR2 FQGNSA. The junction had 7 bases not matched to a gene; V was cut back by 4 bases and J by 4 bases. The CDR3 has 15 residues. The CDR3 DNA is TGTGCCAGCAGCTCCCGGACAGGGGAGACCTATGGCTACACCTTC. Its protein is CASSSRTGETYGYTF. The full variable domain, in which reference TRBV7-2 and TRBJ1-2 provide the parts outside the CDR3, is GAGVSQSPSNKVTEKGKDVELRCDPISGHTALYWYRQSLGQGLEFLIYFQGNSAPDKSGLPSDRFSAERTGGSVSTLTIQRTQQEDSAVYLCASSSRTGETYGYTFGSGTRLTVV.

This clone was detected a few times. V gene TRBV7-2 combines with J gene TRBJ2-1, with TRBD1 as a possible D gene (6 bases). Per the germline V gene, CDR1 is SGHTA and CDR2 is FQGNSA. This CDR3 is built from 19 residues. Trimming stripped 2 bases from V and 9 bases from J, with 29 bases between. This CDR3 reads CASSLKRGNLATQISEQFF. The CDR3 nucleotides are TGTGCCAGCAGCTTAAAGAGGGGGAATCTGGCCACGCAGATAAGTGAGCAGTTCTTC.